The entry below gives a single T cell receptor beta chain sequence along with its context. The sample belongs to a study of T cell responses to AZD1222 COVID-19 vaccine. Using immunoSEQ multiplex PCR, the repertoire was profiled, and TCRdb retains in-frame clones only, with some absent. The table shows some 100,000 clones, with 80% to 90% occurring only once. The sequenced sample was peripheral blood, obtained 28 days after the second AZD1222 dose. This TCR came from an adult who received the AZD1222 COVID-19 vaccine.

For the CDR3, the DNA is TGCGCCAGCAGCTTGTCGGGGGGGCGGACTGAAGCTTTCTTT. Protein product: CASSLSGGRTEAFF. The J gene is TRBJ1-1, the V gene TRBV5-1; a weak D match, TRBD1 (6 bases). The length of the CDR3 is 14 residues. Trimming pared 1 base from V and 5 bases from J, leaving 12 bases between. CDR1 and CDR2 (germline): SGHRS, YFSETQ.